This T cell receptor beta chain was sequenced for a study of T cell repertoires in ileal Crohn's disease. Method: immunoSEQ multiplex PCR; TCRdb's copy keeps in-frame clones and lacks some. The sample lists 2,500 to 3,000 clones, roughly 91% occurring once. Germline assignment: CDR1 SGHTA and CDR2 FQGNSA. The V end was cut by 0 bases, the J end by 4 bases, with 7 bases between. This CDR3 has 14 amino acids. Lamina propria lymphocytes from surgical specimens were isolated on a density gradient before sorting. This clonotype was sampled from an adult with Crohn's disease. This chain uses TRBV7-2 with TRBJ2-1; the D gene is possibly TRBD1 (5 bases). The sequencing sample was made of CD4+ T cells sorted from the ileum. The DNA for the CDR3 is TGTGCCAGCAGCTTAGCGGGGCCTTACAATGAGCAGTTCTTC. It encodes CASSLAGPYNEQFF. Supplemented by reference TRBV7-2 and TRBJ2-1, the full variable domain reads GAGVSQSPSNKVTEKGKDVELRCDPISGHTALYWYRQSLGQGLEFLIYFQGNSAPDKSGLPSDRFSAERTGGSVSTLTIQRTQQEDSAVYLCASSLAGPYNEQFFGPGTRLTVL.